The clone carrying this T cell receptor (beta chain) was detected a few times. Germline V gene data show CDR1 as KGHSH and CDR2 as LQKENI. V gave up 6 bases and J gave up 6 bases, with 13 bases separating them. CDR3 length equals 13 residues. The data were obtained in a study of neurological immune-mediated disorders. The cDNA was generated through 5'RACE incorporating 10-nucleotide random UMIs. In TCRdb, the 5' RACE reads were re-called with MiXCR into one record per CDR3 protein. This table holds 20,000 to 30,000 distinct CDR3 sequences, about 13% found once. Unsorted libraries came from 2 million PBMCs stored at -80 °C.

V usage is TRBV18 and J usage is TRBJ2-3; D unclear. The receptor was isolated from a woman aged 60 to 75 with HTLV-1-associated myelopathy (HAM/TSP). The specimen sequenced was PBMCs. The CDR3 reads CASSRLTSDTQYF. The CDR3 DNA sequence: TGTGCCAGCTCGCGCTTGACTTCTGATACGCAGTATTTT. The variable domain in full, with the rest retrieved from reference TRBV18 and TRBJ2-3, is NAGVMQNPRHLVRRRGQEARLRCSPMKGHSHVYWYRQLPEEGLKFMVYLQKENIIDESGMPKERFSAEFPKEGPSILRIQQVVRGDSAAYFCASSRLTSDTQYFGPGTRLTVL.